The TCR beta chain under discussion was sequenced for a study of blood T cell repertoires in COVID-19. Study overall: Researchers got acute and convalescent COVID-19 samples from the United States, Italy and Spain. T cells, B-cell-depleted T cells, or PBMCs provided the cDNA or gDNA that served as material.

As originally analysed: From reference gene primer amplification, estimates of nucleated cell counts were derived. Profiling relied on immunoSEQ multiplex PCR, and the TCRdb table lists in-frame clones only, not all of them. From that table come the V and J calls and clone size; the DNA was used to work out D and trimming. This table holds some 200,000 clones, about 79% found once. Germline-derived CDR1 and CDR2 are LNHDA and SQIVND (reference sequence). Trimming shortened V by 1 base and J by 9 bases, and 16 bases separated the two germline ends. The CDR3 extends over 15 amino acids. Specimen: peripheral blood. The J gene is TRBJ2-1, the V gene TRBV19; D is perhaps TRBD2 (6 bases). This TCR was sampled from a woman aged 65 to 85 with acute or convalescent COVID-19. CDR3 nucleotide sequence: TGTGCCAGTAGTATAGGACCCGGGACTTCGGGTGAGCAGTTCTTC. It specifies CASSIGPGTSGEQFF.